This T cell receptor (beta chain) stems from a study of blood T cell repertoires in COVID-19. The V end was cut by 1 base, the J end by 2 bases, with 11 bases between. The CDR3 consists of 15 residues. Germline CDR1 and CDR2: LGHNT and FRNRAP. This table comes from immunoSEQ multiplex PCR, and its TCRdb copy is limited to in-frame clones, with some not included. The sample records over 40,000 clones, 86% being singletons. Sequencing was done on a sample of peripheral blood. The rearrangement links TRBV12-5 to TRBJ2-5; D gene unclear. This receptor was identified in a man older than 75 with active COVID-19. CDR3 in amino acids: CASGLGADTQETQYF. The CDR3 region has the DNA TGTGCTAGTGGTTTGGGGGCTGACACTCAAGAGACCCAGTACTTC.